These 13 T cell receptor beta chains were sequenced from one sample in a study of T cell responses to AZD1222 COVID-19 vaccine. Using immunoSEQ multiplex PCR, the repertoire was profiled, and TCRdb retains in-frame clones only, with some absent. This table holds around 94,000 clones, about 88% found once. The specimen was peripheral blood, collected on day 0 of AZD1222 vaccination. The source of these receptors is an adult in good health.

The V and J genes are TRBV6-1 and TRBJ2-5; a weak D match, TRBD1 (5 bases). Germline CDR1 MNHNS, CDR2 SASEGT. The CDR3 is 17 amino acids. Trimming took off 3 bases at V and 1 base at J, with 18 bases between the two ends. DNA for the CDR3: TGTGCCAGCAGTGACCACAGGAATCAACTTTTCCAAGAGACCCAGTACTTC. It codes for CASSDHRNQLFQETQYF.

The rearrangement links TRBV27 to TRBJ1-1; D is perhaps TRBD1 (6 bases). CDR1 is MNHEY and CDR2 is SMNVEV in the germline V gene (reference sequence). The CDR3 sequence is 14 residues long. Trimming shortened V by 6 bases and J by 3 bases, and 14 bases separated the two germline ends. The CDR3: CASSWARGHTEAFF. The CDR3 nucleotides read TGTGCCAGCAGCTGGGCCAGGGGCCACACTGAAGCTTTCTTT.

This chain uses TRBV7-3 with TRBJ1-4; 7 nucleotides match TRBD1. This CDR3 contains 14 residues. Germline values: CDR1 SGHTA, CDR2 FQGTGA. Germline trimming cut 6 bases from V and 7 bases from J; bases unmatched to any gene: 8. The CDR3 here is CASREHRGAEKLFF. Written as DNA, the CDR3 is TGTGCCAGCAGGGAACACAGGGGCGCTGAAAAACTGTTTTTT.

The chain is built from TRBV12-3 or TRBV12-4 and TRBJ2-7; D perhaps matches TRBD2 (6 bases). The CDR3 sequence is 13 residues long. V lost 5 bases to trimming and J lost 5 bases, with 13 bases between them. The CDR3 DNA reads TGTGCCAGCAGTGGAGGGTACTGGGACGAGCAGTACTTC. Amino acid sequence: CASSGGYWDEQYF.

The rearrangement uses TRBV5-1 and TRBJ2-3, with 9 bases aligning to TRBD2. V shed 1 base, J shed 2 bases, and the junction held 5 bases outside the gene matches. CDR1 is SGHRS and CDR2 is YFSETQ in the germline V gene. This CDR3 region has 16 residues. The CDR3 here is CASSLLGGGVTDTQYF. The CDR3 nucleotides read TGCGCCAGCAGCTTGTTAGGCGGGGGGGTCACAGATACGCAGTATTTT.

This clone has just one count. The V and J genes are TRBV6-5 and TRBJ1-4; TRBD1 matches at 12 bases. With 6 bases clipped from V and 8 bases from J, the junction kept 7 bases outside the gene matches. The CDR3 is made up of 15 amino acids. Germline loops: CDR1 MNHEY, CDR2 SVGAGI. The CDR3 DNA follows: TGTGCCAGCAGCGGGGACAGGGGGCTCGGGGAAAAACTGTTTTTT. Its protein is CASSGDRGLGEKLFF.

This chain links TRBV5-1 with TRBJ2-7, with D uncertain. Germline V gene lookup returns CDR1 SGHRS and CDR2 YFSETQ. The CDR3 contains 12 residues. The ends were cut back, 6 bases at V and 0 bases at J, with 7 bases in the middle. The CDR3 protein is CASTADSYEQYF. The CDR3 DNA reads as TGCGCCAGCACCGCGGACTCCTACGAGCAGTACTTC.

The CDR3 region is CASSGDRGLETQYF. As DNA, the CDR3 is TGTGCCAGCAGCGGGGACAGGGGCCTAGAGACCCAGTACTTC. This chain uses TRBV5-6 with TRBJ2-5, with 10 bases aligning to TRBD1. The CDR3 covers 14 residues. CDR1 is SGHDT, CDR2 YYEEEE, per germline. The junction had 4 bases not matched to a gene; V was cut back by 4 bases and J by 4 bases.

This chain joins TRBV5-6 and TRBJ1-2; 7 nucleotides align to TRBD1. Germline trimming cut 2 bases from V and 0 bases from J; bases unmatched to any gene: 4. Looked up from germline, CDR1 is SGHDT and CDR2 is YYEEEE. The CDR3 length is 15 residues. The CDR3 DNA sequence: TGTGCCAGCAGCTTAGGACAGGCCACTAACTATGGCTACACCTTC. It translates to CASSLGQATNYGYTF.

This rearrangement joins TRBV5-8 to TRBJ2-3; 8 bases match TRBD2. V lost 6 bases, J lost 12 bases, and 6 bases stayed unmatched. The germline gives CDR1 SGHTS, CDR2 YDEGEE. This CDR3 spans 11 amino acids. CDR3 in amino acids: CASTLGLAQYF. CDR3 sequence (DNA): TGTGCCAGCACCCTCGGACTAGCACAGTATTTT.

This clone was counted a few times. The rearrangement links TRBV7-9 to TRBJ1-1, with unresolved D. Germline V gives CDR1 SEHNR, CDR2 FQNEAQ (reference sequence). Trimming removed 1 base at V and 4 bases at J, with 7 bases between. There are 13 residues in the CDR3. CDR3 nucleotide sequence: TGTGCCAGCAGCTTAGAGGGCCTCACTGAAGCTTTCTTT. Its protein product is CASSLEGLTEAFF.

V is TRBV9 and J is TRBJ1-1, with TRBD1 matching 10 bases. Germline values: CDR1 SGDLS, CDR2 YYNGEE. The CDR3 length is 17 residues. Trimming removed 3 bases from V and 0 bases from J; junction bases left unmatched: 8. The DNA of the CDR3 is TGTGCCAGCAGCGCATCCGGGACAGGGGCCCTGAACACTGAAGCTTTCTTT. This sequence encodes CASSASGTGALNTEAFF.

The CDR3 nucleotides read TGTGCCAGCAGCTTGGCCGGGGGGTCAGATACGCAGTATTTT. This sequence encodes CASSLAGGSDTQYF. V gene TRBV5-4 combines with J gene TRBJ2-3, with TRBD2 matching over 7 bases. The CDR3 totals 14 residues. Germline V gene data show CDR1 as SGHNT and CDR2 as YYREEE (reference sequence). Trimming at V came to 0 bases and at J to 4 bases, leaving 2 bases not matched to a gene.